What follows are 30 T cell receptor beta chains derived from one specimen sequenced in a study of T cells in Graves' hyperthyroidism and ophthalmopathy. TCR beta CDR3 regions were amplified from RNA. The TCR CDR3 was amplified in a first-round RT-PCR using the HTBI primer set. TCRdb analysed the multiplex PCR reads with MiXCR anew, one entry per CDR3 protein. The profile shows a few hundred thousand distinct CDR3 sequences, around 15% of them singletons. Sequenced material: blood. These receptors were taken from a woman younger than 45 with Graves' ophthalmopathy.

On this clonotype: The conserved final phenylalanine or tryptophan is absent from the CDR3, which likely points to a read error. The chain employs TRBV10-3 and TRBJ2-2; 7 bases fit TRBD1. The CDR3 loop spans 17 amino acids. CDR1 ENHRY and CDR2 SYGVKD come from the germline V gene. V shed 5 bases and J 0 bases; nucleotides not matched to a gene: 9. In DNA form, the CDR3 reads TGTGCCATCAGTAAAAACGCCGGGACAGCGAACACCGGGGAGCTGTTTTCT. Protein product: CAISKNAGTANTGELFS.

The chain carries TRBV20-1 and TRBJ2-4; D is tentatively TRBD1 or TRBD2 (5 bases each). The germline CDR1 and CDR2 sequences are DFQATT and SNEGSKA (reference sequence). The CDR3 contains 14 residues. V was cut by 4 bases and J by 0 bases, with 10 bases left in between. The CDR3 spells CSANGALAKNIQYF. Here the CDR3 DNA reads TGCAGTGCTAACGGGGCCTTAGCCAAAAACATTCAGTACTTC.

This clonotype was counted ten times or more. This chain links TRBV28 with TRBJ1-2; the D gene is possibly TRBD1 (5 bases). From germline, CDR1 is MDHEN and CDR2 SYDVKM. Trimming left V 5 bases short and J 3 bases short, with 16 bases between. The CDR3 extends over 15 amino acids. CDR3 coding DNA: TGTGCCAGCAGTCCCAACCGAGACAGATACTATGGCTACACCTTC. Its protein product is CASSPNRDRYYGYTF.

This clonotype appeared many times. The chain couples TRBV29-1 to TRBJ1-1, with a tentative D call TRBD1 (6 bases). Germline lookup yields CDR1 SQVTM and CDR2 ANQGSEA. The CDR3 runs 12 residues. Trimming removed 1 base from V and 6 bases from J, with 9 bases in between. Written as DNA, the CDR3 is TGCAGCGTTGAAGGCAGGGGAGCTGAAGCTTTCTTT. This encodes CSVEGRGAEAFF.

This clonotype has a count of ten or more. The chain joins TRBV15 to TRBJ2-3; D unclear. From germline, CDR1 is LNHNV and CDR2 YYDKDF (reference sequence). The CDR3 totals 14 residues. V was trimmed by 0 bases and J by 0 bases, leaving 4 bases between them. The CDR3 sequence: CATSRESSTDTQYF. In DNA form, the CDR3 reads TGTGCCACCAGCAGAGAGTCTAGCACAGATACGCAGTATTTT.

This clonotype was counted ten times or more. The gene calls are TRBV7-9 and TRBJ1-6; D is unresolved. Trimming left V 1 base short and J 13 bases short, with 11 bases between. CDR3 length: 13 residues. CDR1 and CDR2 (germline): SEHNR, FQNEAQ (reference sequence). The CDR3 loop reads CASSLDITPPLHF. CDR3 in DNA: TGTGCCAGCAGCTTAGACATCACGCCGCCCCTCCACTTT. Drawing the rest from reference TRBV7-9 and TRBJ1-6, the complete variable domain is DTGVSQNPRHKITKRGQNVTFRCDPISEHNRLYWYRQTLGQGPEFLTYFQNEAQLEKSRLLSDRFSAERPKGSFSTLEIQRTEQGDSAMYLCASSLDITPPLHFGNGTRLTVT.

This clonotype was observed at least ten times. The rearrangement uses TRBV11-2 and TRBJ2-4, with 10 bases matching TRBD2. This CDR3 has 16 residues. Unmatched junction bases numbered 8, after V lost 5 bases and J lost 4 bases. Germline V lookup: CDR1 SGHAT, CDR2 FQNNGV. CDR3 protein: CASSPTPAGGKNIQYF. In DNA form, the CDR3 reads TGTGCCAGCAGCCCCACTCCAGCGGGGGGGAAAAACATTCAGTACTTC. Looking up the rest from reference TRBV11-2 and TRBJ2-4 gives the full variable domain: EAGVAQSPRYKIIEKRQSVAFWCNPISGHATLYWYQQILGQGPKLLIQFQNNGVVDDSQLPKDRFSAERLKGVDSTLKIQPAKLEDSAVYLCASSPTPAGGKNIQYFGAGTRLSVL.

A few counts support this clonotype. The genes are TRBV4-1 and TRBJ2-1; D is possibly TRBD1 or TRBD2 (5 bases each). Trimming took off 4 bases at V and 2 bases at J, with 9 bases between the two ends. This CDR3 has 14 amino acids. The V gene's germline CDR1 is MGHRA and CDR2 YSYEKL. The CDR3 region has the DNA TGCGCCAGCAGCCGCGAGGGACCCTACAATGAGCAGTTCTTC. This gives the protein CASSREGPYNEQFF.

This clonotype was counted ten times or more. The V gene is TRBV13, the J gene TRBJ2-1; the D is unclear. Per germline, CDR1 PRHDT and CDR2 FYEKMQ (reference sequence). There are 15 residues in the CDR3. V shed 2 bases and J shed 7 bases, with 15 bases lying between them. The CDR3 is CASSLYRRIGNEQFF. CDR3 sequence (DNA): TGTGCCAGCAGCTTATACAGAAGGATAGGGAATGAGCAGTTCTTC.

This clonotype came up a few times. The V call is TRBV27, the J call TRBJ2-3; the D gene is possibly TRBD2 (6 bases). This CDR3 contains 15 residues. The ends were cut back, 4 bases at V and 4 bases at J, with 15 bases in the middle. The V gene's germline CDR1 is MNHEY and CDR2 SMNVEV (reference sequence). In DNA, the CDR3 is TGTGCCAGCAGTTGGAGGGCGGGAATGGCAGATACGCAGTATTTT. Translating gives CASSWRAGMADTQYF.

In its sample, this clonotype was seen many times. CDR3 protein: CASSPRDGYGYTF. In nucleotides, the CDR3 is TGTGCCAGCTCACCACGAGACGGATATGGCTACACCTTC. This chain links TRBV18 with TRBJ1-2; no clear D. This CDR3 contains 13 residues. V lost 1 base and J lost 5, with 8 bases in between. Germline lookup yields CDR1 KGHSH and CDR2 LQKENI.

This clonotype was counted at least ten times. The rearrangement links TRBV4-1 to TRBJ1-4, with a weak D call TRBD1 (5 bases). Per germline, CDR1 MGHRA and CDR2 YSYEKL. CDR3 length: 15 amino acids. With 1 base removed from V and 8 bases from J, the gap between germline ends came to 14 bases. This CDR3 is CASSQVQGLGEKLFF. CDR3 DNA: TGCGCCAGCAGCCAAGTGCAGGGCCTGGGAGAAAAACTGTTTTTT.

This clonotype occurred a few times. This chain uses TRBV24-1 with TRBJ2-5; D gene ambiguous. Trimming took off 3 bases at V and 2 bases at J, with 12 bases between the two ends. The CDR3 spans 15 residues. In germline, CDR1 is KGHDR, CDR2 SFDVKD. The CDR3 here is CATSDLSESQETQYF. The CDR3 DNA sequence: TGTGCCACCAGTGATCTGTCAGAGTCTCAAGAGACCCAGTACTTC.

This clonotype was recorded many times. DNA of the CDR3: TGTGCCAGCAGCCAAGTTACGCCGAGCGTCAATGAGCAGTTCTTC. It encodes CASSQVTPSVNEQFF. This chain connects TRBV27 to TRBJ2-1; D remains unclear. The V gene's germline CDR1 is MNHEY and CDR2 SMNVEV (reference sequence). There are 15 residues in the CDR3. The ends were cut back, 6 bases at V and 6 bases at J, with 18 bases in the middle.

The genes are TRBV11-2 and TRBJ2-3, with D possibly being TRBD1 (5 bases). Trimming removed 3 bases at V and 1 base at J, with 14 bases between. Germline-derived CDR1 and CDR2 are SGHAT and FQNNGV. The CDR3 totals 16 residues. The CDR3 DNA reads TGTGCCAGCAGCTTGGGCGCCAGGGTGGGCACAGATACGCAGTATTTT. This translates into CASSLGARVGTDTQYF. The full variable domain, in which reference TRBV11-2 and TRBJ2-3 provide the parts outside the CDR3, is EAGVAQSPRYKIIEKRQSVAFWCNPISGHATLYWYQQILGQGPKLLIQFQNNGVVDDSQLPKDRFSAERLKGVDSTLKIQPAKLEDSAVYLCASSLGARVGTDTQYFGPGTRLTVL.

This clonotype has at least ten counts. In DNA form, the CDR3 reads TGCAGTGCTGAGGGCCTACTAGCGGGGGGCCGGGGTGAGCAGTTCTTC. Translated: CSAEGLLAGGRGEQFF. This sequence joins TRBV20-1 and TRBJ2-1; the match to TRBD2 covers 12 bases. Looked up from germline, CDR1 is DFQATT and CDR2 is SNEGSKA (reference sequence). This CDR3 has 16 amino acids. V lost 5 bases to trimming and J lost 9 bases; unmatched junction nucleotides: 14.

This clonotype showed up many times. The chain is built from TRBV13 and TRBJ2-1; a possible D gene is TRBD2 (6 bases). The germline V gene has CDR1 PRHDT and CDR2 FYEKMQ (reference sequence). There are 12 residues in the CDR3. V lost 4 bases, J lost 6 bases, and 7 bases lay in between. CDR3 DNA: TGTGCCAGCAGCTCGGGACTCAATGAGCAGTTCTTC. It translates to CASSSGLNEQFF.

This clonotype has ten or more counts. This sequence joins TRBV5-1 and TRBJ2-5; 8 bases agree with TRBD1. This CDR3 is 14 amino acids long. The J segment lost 9 bases and the V segment lost 3 bases, leaving 10 bases of the junction unmatched. Germline assignment: CDR1 SGHRS and CDR2 YFSETQ. DNA for the CDR3: TGCGCCAGCAGCTCCGGGACAGGAGGAGACGCCCAGTACTTC. It is translated as CASSSGTGGDAQYF.

This clonotype was observed a handful of times. This sequence joins TRBV19 and TRBJ1-1; perhaps TRBD1 as D (6 bases). Trimming took off 3 bases at V and 0 bases at J, with 17 bases between the two ends. Germline lookup yields CDR1 LNHDA and CDR2 SQIVND (reference sequence). The CDR3 runs to 17 residues. The DNA of the CDR3 is TGTGCCAGTAGTATCCGACAGGCCTACAAACTGAACACTGAAGCTTTCTTT. This codes for CASSIRQAYKLNTEAFF.

In regard to this clonotype: A much bigger clone sits one base away, suggesting this may be a read error. The chain combines TRBV11-3 with TRBJ1-2, with D uncertain. The CDR3 totals 15 residues. CDR1 and CDR2 (germline): SGHNT, YENEEA. The V end lost 5 bases, the J end lost 2 bases, and 15 bases lay between the germline ends. The chain's CDR3 is CASSDGGTLNYGYTF. The CDR3 DNA reads TGTGCCAGCAGCGACGGAGGCACGTTGAACTATGGCTACACCTTC.

The J gene is TRBJ2-7, the V gene TRBV25-1; 7 nucleotides align to TRBD2. This CDR3 is 12 amino acids long. Trimming at V came to 3 bases and at J to 6 bases, leaving 2 bases not matched to a gene. CDR1 and CDR2 from the germline V gene are MGHDK and SYGVNS. CDR3 nucleotide sequence: TGTGCCAGCAGTGAGGGGAGGGGCGAGCAGTACTTC. Protein product: CASSEGRGEQYF.

This clonotype was seen only a few times. This may arise from a read error, as a much more abundant clone is one base away. The chain carries TRBV20-1 and TRBJ2-5; D is perhaps TRBD2 (5 bases). V gave up 5 bases and J gave up 4 bases, with 17 bases separating them. Germline V gives CDR1 DFQATT, CDR2 SNEGSKA (reference sequence). CDR3 length: 14 residues. This CDR3 is CSAGGGEFGETQYF. The CDR3 DNA follows: TGCAGTGCTGGAGGAGGAGAGTTCGGAGAGACCCAGTACTTC.

This clonotype was counted at least ten times. V is TRBV12-3 or TRBV12-4 and J is TRBJ2-2; 8 bases map to TRBD2. The V and J ends lost 3 bases and 4 bases, in that order; junction bases with no gene match: 4. The CDR3 totals 15 residues. CDR3 sequence (DNA): TGTGCCAGCAGTTTCAGCGGGGGCGCCACCGGGGAGCTGTTTTTT. Amino acids: CASSFSGGATGELFF.

This clonotype was counted many times. This sequence joins TRBV7-8 and TRBJ2-2; D is possibly TRBD1 or TRBD2 (5 bases each). The V gene lost 1 base and the J gene lost 4 bases, with 10 bases spanning the gap. The CDR3 spans 15 residues. CDR1 is SGHVS, CDR2 FQNEAQ, per germline. The CDR3 protein is CASSLGGFSTGELFF. CDR3 coding DNA: TGTGCCAGCAGCTTAGGGGGGTTTAGCACCGGGGAGCTGTTTTTT. The full variable domain, its missing parts supplied by reference TRBV7-8 and TRBJ2-2, is GAGVSQSPRYKVAKRGQDVALRCDPISGHVSLFWYQQALGQGPEFLTYFQNEAQLDKSGLPSDRFFAERPEGSVSTLKIQRTQQEDSAVYLCASSLGGFSTGELFFGEGSRLTVL.

This clonotype was detected only once. Without the conserved terminal phenylalanine or tryptophan, this CDR3 likely stems from a read error. The genes are TRBV7-2 and TRBJ1-1; the D is unclear. Germline assignment: CDR1 SGHTA and CDR2 FQGNSA. The CDR3 contains 14 residues. The CDR3 loop is CANSTDRLNTEAFL. For the CDR3, the DNA is TGTGCCAACAGCACGGACCGTCTCAACACTGAAGCTTTCCTT.

This clonotype was observed many times. The J gene is TRBJ2-1, the V gene TRBV7-2; TRBD2 matches at 12 bases. The CDR3 extends over 15 amino acids. J was trimmed by 3 bases and V by 5 bases; bases with no gene match: 2. Germline-derived CDR1 and CDR2 are SGHTA and FQGNSA. The CDR3 DNA follows: TGTGCCAGCAGCGCGACTAGCGGGGGCTACAATGAGCAGTTCTTC. Its translation: CASSATSGGYNEQFF.

This clonotype was counted at least ten times. The rearrangement joins TRBV11-2 to TRBJ2-3; D may be TRBD2 (6 bases). The germline gives CDR1 SGHAT, CDR2 FQNNGV. The CDR3 consists of 17 residues. With 0 bases removed from V and 0 bases from J, the gap between germline ends came to 13 bases. The CDR3 nucleotides read TGTGCCAGCAGCTTAGATCTGCGGGGAACTAGCACAGATACGCAGTATTTT. This translates into CASSLDLRGTSTDTQYF.

This clonotype was detected ten times or more. J is TRBJ2-1 and V is TRBV12-3 or TRBV12-4; TRBD2 aligns across 7 bases. This CDR3 spans 15 amino acids. V was clipped by 3 bases and J by 6 bases; unmatched bases: 8. The CDR3 loop is CASSLATSYLNEQFF. The CDR3 DNA is TGTGCCAGCAGTTTGGCGACTAGCTATCTCAATGAGCAGTTCTTC.

With respect to this clonotype: A read error may account for a junction end that differs from germline. The chain links TRBV7-6 to TRBJ1-5; D may be TRBD1 (6 bases). Germline assignment: CDR1 SGHVS and CDR2 FNYEAQ. This CDR3 is built from 14 residues. This chain's CDR3 is CTSSPGRGAQPQHF. CDR3 DNA sequence: TGTACCAGCAGCCCTGGGAGGGGGGCTCAGCCCCAGCATTTT.

This clonotype was observed at least ten times. The chain uses TRBV18 and TRBJ1-1; TRBD1 matches 9 bases. The CDR3 has 14 residues. Germline loops: CDR1 KGHSH, CDR2 LQKENI. V lost 5 bases and J lost 1; bases outside the gene matches: 2. The CDR3 here is CASSRGQGNTEAFF. The CDR3 nucleotides are TGTGCCAGCTCAAGGGGACAGGGGAACACTGAAGCTTTCTTT. Together with reference TRBV18 and TRBJ1-1, the CDR3 gives the full variable domain: NAGVMQNPRHLVRRRGQEARLRCSPMKGHSHVYWYRQLPEEGLKFMVYLQKENIIDESGMPKERFSAEFPKEGPSILRIQQVVRGDSAAYFCASSRGQGNTEAFFGQGTRLTVV.